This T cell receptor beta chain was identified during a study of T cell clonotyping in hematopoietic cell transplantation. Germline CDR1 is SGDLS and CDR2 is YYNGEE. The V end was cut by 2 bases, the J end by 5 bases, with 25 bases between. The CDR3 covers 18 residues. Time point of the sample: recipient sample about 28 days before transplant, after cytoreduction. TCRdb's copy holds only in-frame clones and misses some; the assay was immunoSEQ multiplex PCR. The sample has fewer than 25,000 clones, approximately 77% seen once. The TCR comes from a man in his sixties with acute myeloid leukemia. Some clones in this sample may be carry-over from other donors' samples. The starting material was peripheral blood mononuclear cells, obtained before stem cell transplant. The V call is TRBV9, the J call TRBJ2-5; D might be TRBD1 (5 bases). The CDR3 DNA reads TGTGCCAGCAGCGTCGCCACCTCTGGTGGGGCAGCAGAGGAGACCCAGTACTTC. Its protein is CASSVATSGGAAEETQYF. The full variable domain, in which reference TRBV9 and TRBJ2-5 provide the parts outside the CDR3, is DSGVTQTPKHLITATGQRVTLRCSPRSGDLSVYWYQQSLDQGLQFLIQYYNGEERAKGNILERFSAQQFPDLHSELNLSSLELGDSALYFCASSVATSGGAAEETQYFGPGTRLLVL.